This T cell receptor beta chain was identified in a study of T-cell memory formation after mild COVID-19. Overall study results and limits: Cross-reactive memory seemingly joined, as some responding clones were found in pre-infection memory. Those CD4+ clones that contracted were mainly in CM and EM (CD8+ ones in EMRA). Confirmation of SARS-CoV-2 specificity was lacking for second-wave clones peaking day 37. The study found balanced CD4/CD8 in clones contracting day 15 to 85 and a CD4+ lean in later expanders.

The V gene's germline CDR1 is MGHDK and CDR2 SYGVNS. Trimming shortened V by 2 bases and J by 2 bases, and 19 bases separated the two germline ends. The CDR3 consists of 17 residues. This clonotype came up many times. What it binds is not known. In TCRdb, the 5' RACE reads were re-called with MiXCR into one record per CDR3 protein. Of hundreds of thousands of distinct CDR3 sequences detected, about 19% appear once; the ten largest clones hold about 8.1%. The sample consisted of PBMCs or a T cell subset sorted from them (not recorded which). The rearrangement links TRBV25-1 to TRBJ2-7; D is perhaps TRBD2 (5 bases). The clonotype comes from an adult woman who had mild COVID-19 (a few samples of this study predate the infection). Cell type and time point are not known. The CDR3 sequence: CASSERFPTEGPYEQYF. The CDR3 nucleotides are TGTGCCAGCAGTGAACGGTTCCCAACAGAGGGCCCCTACGAGCAGTACTTC.